This entry describes one T cell receptor (beta chain). These data are taken from a study of memory CD4+ T cells and cytomegalovirus serostatus. The wider study: Healthy Belgian adult donors included under ten CMV-positive and 24 CMV-negative people.

This CDR3 comprises 14 residues. Germline V gene sequence: CDR1 LNHDA, CDR2 SQIVND (reference sequence). V was clipped by 6 bases and J by 7 bases; unmatched bases: 8. The sort gate was single viable CD3+CD4+CD8-CD45RO+ cells for memory CD4+ T cells. CD4+ T cells were isolated by positive magnetic selection. In the authors' workflow: Out-of-frame sequences were removed, leaving 2 million to 2.5 million distinct TCRbeta sequences. Assay used: immunoSEQ multiplex PCR; TCRdb lists only in-frame clones, some missing. V and J calls plus clone size are reproduced from that table; the DNA served to infer D and trimming. The table shows about 56,000 clones, with around three quarters occurring only once.

Sequencing was performed on memory CD4+ T cells from blood. This chain links TRBV19 with TRBJ1-4, with 7 bases lining up with TRBD1. This receptor was taken from an adult in good health and CMV-seropositive. The CDR3 DNA sequence: TGTGCCAGTAGCAGACAGGGAGTTGGTGAAAAACTGTTTTTT. Its translation is CASSRQGVGEKLFF.